A selection of T cell receptor beta chains follows, all from one sample in a study of control samples from healthy donors and cancer patients. Profiled with immunoSEQ multiplex PCR; TCRdb holds only in-frame clones, not every one. The repertoire holds 150,000 or so clones, with roughly 93% as singletons. Sequencing was carried out using blood. All receptors derive from a man younger than 35 in good health. Each CDR3 is given with its conserved first and last residue. A D gene is named only where the DNA matches it firmly. Clone size is stated in some rows and not others, as once, few, many or a class when expanded.

TRBJ2-5 TRBV24-1 NA NA TGTGCCACCAGTGATTTGCAACAGGGTTCAGAGACCCAGTACTTC CATSDLQQGSETQYF
TRBJ2-2 TRBV6-5 NA NA TGTGCCACCCGGATCCCTCCGAACACCGGGGAGCTGTTTTTT CATRIPPNTGELFF
TRBJ1-2 TRBV15 TRBD1 NA TGTGCCACCAGCAGAGTCCCAAGCGGACAGGGGAGAGGCTACACCTTC CATSRVPSGQGRGYTF
TRBJ1-4 TRBV29-1 NA NA TGCAGCGTTGAAGGAGGTGAAAAACTGTTTTTT CSVEGGEKLFF
TRBJ1-2 TRBV2 NA NA TGTGCCAGCAGCGGCAGCCCAGGGGACGGCTACACCTTC CASSGSPGDGYTF
TRBJ2-7 TRBV7-6 TRBD2 once TGTGCCAGCAGCTCTGCAACCCGACTAGCGGGAGCCCACGAGCAGTACTTC CASSSATRLAGAHEQYF
TRBJ1-2 TRBV30 TRBD1 NA TGTGCCTGGAGTGCGGGACAGGGGATCTTTCACTATGGCTACACCTTC CAWSAGQGIFHYGYTF
TRBJ2-5 TRBV27 TRBD2 NA TGTGCCAGCAGTCTAGGGACTAGCAGGCAAGAGACCCAGTACTTC CASSLGTSRQETQYF
TRBJ2-7 TRBV4-1 NA NA TGCGCCAGCAGGAGTACAGAGAGCCTACAAAGTCACTACGAGCAGTACTTC CASRSTESLQSHYEQYF
TRBJ2-7 TRBV10-3 TRBD1 few TGTGCCATCAGTGCAGGGACAGGGGCCTCCTGGGGCGAGCAGTACTTC CAISAGTGASWGEQYF
TRBJ2-2 TRBV19 TRBD1 once TGTGCCAGTAGTCGAGGGACAGCTAACACCGGGGAGCTGTTTTTT CASSRGTANTGELFF
TRBJ2-3 TRBV27 TRBD2 NA TGTGCCAGCAGTTTATACAGCGGGAGGGACGGAGATACGCAGTATTTT CASSLYSGRDGDTQYF
TRBJ2-6 TRBV15 NA NA TGTGCCACCAGCAGAGGTCTCACGGGGGCCAACGTCCTGACTTTC CATSRGLTGANVLTF
TRBJ1-2 TRBV6-1 NA NA TGTGCCAGCAGTGAGGGGCGAGGCTATGGCTACACCTTC CASSEGRGYGYTF
TRBJ1-5 TRBV19 TRBD1 NA TGTGCCAGTAGTATAGGGGACAGGGGGCTAGGTCAGCCCCAGCATTTT CASSIGDRGLGQPQHF
TRBJ1-6 TRBV7-8 TRBD1 once TGTGCCAGCCAGGGGGGCAGCCGCTCCTATAATTCACCCCTCCACTTT CASQGGSRSYNSPLHF
TRBJ2-2 TRBV2 NA NA TGTGCCAGCAAAGGGGGTAATGCCGGGGAGCTGTTTTTT CASKGGNAGELFF
TRBJ1-1 TRBV6-6 NA NA TGTGCCAGCAGTTCTGGCAATCAGCAGGTTGGGACTGAAGCTTTCTTT CASSSGNQQVGTEAFF
TRBJ2-6 TRBV5-1 TRBD1 NA TGCGCCAGCAGCCCCCGGGACAGGGCTGGGGCCAACGTCCTGACTTTC CASSPRDRAGANVLTF
TRBJ1-1 TRBV19 NA NA TGTGCCAGTAGTATGGTCCTCAGGTCTGAAGCTTTCTTT CASSMVLRSEAFF
TRBJ1-1 TRBV28 NA NA TGTGCCAGCATCAAAAGGGGGGCGCTCACTGAAGCTTTCTTT CASIKRGALTEAFF
TRBJ1-3 TRBV12-3/TRBV12-4 TRBD1 NA TGTGCCAGCAGACGGGACAGCCCAAACACCATATATTTT CASRRDSPNTIYF
TRBJ2-5 TRBV28 TRBD1 NA TGTGCCAGCAGGACACCGGGACAGGGGCCCCTTCGGACCCAGTACTTC CASRTPGQGPLRTQYF
TRBJ2-7 TRBV27 NA NA TGTGCCAGCAGTTTTTCTGGGCAGATTAATACCTACGAGCAGTACTTC CASSFSGQINTYEQYF
TRBJ2-3 TRBV25-1 TRBD2 NA TGTGCCAGCAGTCCCCTAGCGGGGCCCACAGATACGCAGTATTTT CASSPLAGPTDTQYF
TRBJ1-5 TRBV30 NA NA TGTGCCTGGAGAAAGAACAATCAGCCCCAGCATTTT CAWRKNNQPQHF